This T cell receptor beta chain appears in the sequencing data of a study of T cell responses to AZD1222 COVID-19 vaccine. Study outcomes and limitations: There were mostly white British donors and more females than males, and clonal diversity was possibly underestimated.

The CDR3 contains 15 residues. V gave up 6 bases and J gave up 5 bases; unmatched junction bases: 9. CDR1 MNHEY and CDR2 SVGAGI come from the germline V gene. About this clone itself: Antigen: not known. This may be a read error: a much more frequent sequence differs by one nucleotide.

Assay used: immunoSEQ multiplex PCR; TCRdb lists only in-frame clones, some missing. The sample comprises 90,000 to 120,000 clones, approximately 89% of which are singletons, and about 19% rests with the top ten. This specimen consisted of peripheral blood, obtained on day 0 of AZD1222 vaccination. The genes are TRBV6-5 and TRBJ2-2; 7 bases are shared with TRBD2. The TCR comes from an adult in good health. The DNA for the CDR3 is TGTGCCAGCAGGAAAAGCGGGGAGGGTACCGGGGAGCTGTTTTTT. It encodes CASRKSGEGTGELFF.